Listed below are T cell receptor beta chains from one sample, sequenced in a study of breast tumors, draining lymph nodes, adjacent tissues. MiXCR, run by TCRdb on the multiplex PCR reads, gives a single entry per CDR3 protein. In the table there are some 130,000 distinct CDR3 sequences, about 20% of which are singletons. Source material: axillary lymph node tissue. The receptors derive from a female donor with breast cancer. Some clones in this sample may be carry-over from other donors' samples. Each CDR3 is given with its conserved first and last residue. A D gene is named only where the DNA matches it firmly. The size of a clone is reported for some rows only, either as once, few or many, or as a class for expanded clones.

>.|TRBV6-5|TRBJ1-6|many
TGTGCCAGCAGAACAGGGTTTGGGAATTCACCCCTCCACTTT
CASRTGFGNSPLHF
>TRBD2|TRBV20-1|TRBJ2-7|many
TGCAGTGCACCGACTAGCGGGTATGAGCAGTACTTC
CSAPTSGYEQYF
>.|TRBV9|TRBJ1-6|many
TGTGCCAGCAGCATAAGAACCAGTGATTCACCCCTCCACTTT
CASSIRTSDSPLHF
>TRBD2|TRBV9|TRBJ2-1|many
TGTGCCAGCAGCGTAGCGGCGGGAGGGCCTCGAATGGAACAGTTCTTC
CASSVAAGGPRMEQFF
>.|TRBV19|TRBJ1-3|many
TGTGCCAGTACCTCGGCCCTCTCTGGAAACACCATATATTTT
CASTSALSGNTIYF
>.|TRBV7-9|TRBJ2-1|many
TGTGCCAGCAGTTTAGGGTCTGGCAATGAGCAGTTCTTC
CASSLGSGNEQFF
>.|TRBV5-8|TRBJ1-3|many
TGTGCCAGCAGCTCGCCCCTTGGGACTCTCTCTGGAAACACCATATATTTT
CASSSPLGTLSGNTIYF
>.|TRBV30|TRBJ2-3|few
TGTGCCTGGAGTTCCGGGTCAGATACGCAGTATTTT
CAWSSGSDTQYF
>TRBD2|TRBV5-6|TRBJ2-7|many
TGTGCCAGCAGTCGACTAGCGGGAGGATCGTACGAGCAGTACTTC
CASSRLAGGSYEQYF
>TRBD1|TRBV28|TRBJ2-1|few
TGTGCCAGCAGTTTCAAAGGACAGGGATATTACAATGAGCAGTTCTTC
CASSFKGQGYYNEQFF
>TRBD2|TRBV5-5|TRBJ2-7|many
TGTGCCAGCAGCCCTGGGGGGGGTTATACCTACGAGCAGTACTTC
CASSPGGGYTYEQYF
>.|TRBV7-8|TRBJ1-4|many
TGTGCCAGCAGCTTAGGACGGGGGGGTGAAAAACTGTTTTTT
CASSLGRGGEKLFF
>.|TRBV29-1|TRBJ1-3|many
TGCAGCGGGGGCGGAGGCATATCTGGAAACACCATATATTTT
CSGGGGISGNTIYF
>.|TRBV7-3|TRBJ1-6|.
TGTGCCAGCACCAAGCCGGGGACGGACTATTCACCCCTCCACTTT
CASTKPGTDYSPLHF
>TRBD2|TRBV12-3/TRBV12-4|TRBJ2-3|many
TGTGCCAGCAGAACGATAGCGGGAGGAGGAGATACGCAGTATTTT
CASRTIAGGGDTQYF
>.|TRBV6-2/TRBV6-3|TRBJ2-1|many
TGTGCCAGCATCGACCCCCCTGATGCGCAGTTCTTC
CASIDPPDAQFF
>TRBD1|TRBV5-8|TRBJ2-1|.
TGTGCCAGCAGCTCCGAACCTACAGGGGATGAGCAGTTCTTC
CASSSEPTGDEQFF
>.|TRBV6-5|TRBJ2-7|many
TGTGCCACCCAAGGGGGGGCGACCCGATACGAGCAGTACTTC
CATQGGATRYEQYF
>TRBD2|TRBV7-8|TRBJ2-7|many
TGTGCCAGCAGCTTAGGGGATCGACTAGCGGGAGTTGAGCAGTACTTC
CASSLGDRLAGVEQYF
>.|TRBV19|TRBJ2-1|many
TGTGCCAGTAACGGGGGACTCGTCGTCAATGAGCAGTTCTTC
CASNGGLVVNEQFF
>TRBD2|TRBV19|TRBJ2-7|many
TGTGCCAGTAGTAGAGGACATTCCGGGACTACCGATAAGGAGCAGTACTTC
CASSRGHSGTTDKEQYF
>.|TRBV29-1|TRBJ2-3|many
TGCAGCGTTGTTTTCCCCGCAGATACGCAGTATTTT
CSVVFPADTQYF
>TRBD2|TRBV5-1|TRBJ2-5|many
TGCGCCAGCAGCTTGATGGGGACTAGCGGGGCACAAGAGACCCAGTACTTC
CASSLMGTSGAQETQYF
>TRBD2|TRBV6-1|TRBJ2-1|many
TGTGCCAGCAGTCTAGCGGGAGTGCGTGGGAATGAGCAGTTCTTC
CASSLAGVRGNEQFF
>.|TRBV2|TRBJ2-3|many
TGTGCCAGCACGAGATCCGGGACTAGCACAGATACGCAGTATTTT
CASTRSGTSTDTQYF